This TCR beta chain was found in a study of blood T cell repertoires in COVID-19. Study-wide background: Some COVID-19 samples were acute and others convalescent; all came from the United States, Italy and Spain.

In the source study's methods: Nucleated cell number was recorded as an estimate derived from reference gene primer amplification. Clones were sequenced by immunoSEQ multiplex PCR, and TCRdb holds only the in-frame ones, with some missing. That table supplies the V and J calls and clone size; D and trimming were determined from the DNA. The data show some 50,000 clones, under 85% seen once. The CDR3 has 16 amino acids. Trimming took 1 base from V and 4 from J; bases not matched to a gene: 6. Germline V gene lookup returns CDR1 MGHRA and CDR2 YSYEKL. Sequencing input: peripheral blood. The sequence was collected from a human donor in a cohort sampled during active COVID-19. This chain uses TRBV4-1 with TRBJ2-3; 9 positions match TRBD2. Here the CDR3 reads CASSQGAGGPPDTQYF. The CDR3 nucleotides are TGCGCCAGCAGCCAAGGCGCGGGGGGGCCACCAGATACGCAGTATTTT.